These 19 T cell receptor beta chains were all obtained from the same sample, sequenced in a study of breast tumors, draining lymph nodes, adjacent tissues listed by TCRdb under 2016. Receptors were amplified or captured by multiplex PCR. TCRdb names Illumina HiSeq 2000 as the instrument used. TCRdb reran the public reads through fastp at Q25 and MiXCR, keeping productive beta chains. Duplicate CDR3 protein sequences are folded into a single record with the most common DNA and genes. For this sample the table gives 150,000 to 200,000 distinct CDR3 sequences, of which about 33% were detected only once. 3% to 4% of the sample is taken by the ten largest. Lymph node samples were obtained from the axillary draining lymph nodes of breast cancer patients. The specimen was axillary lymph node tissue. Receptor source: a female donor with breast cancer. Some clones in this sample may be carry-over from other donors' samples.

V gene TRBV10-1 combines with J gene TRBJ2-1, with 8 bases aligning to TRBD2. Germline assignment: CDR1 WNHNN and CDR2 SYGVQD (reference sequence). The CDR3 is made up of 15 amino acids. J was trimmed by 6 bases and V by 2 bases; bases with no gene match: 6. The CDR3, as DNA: TGCGCCAGCAGTGAGAGTACCGGGACTAGCAATGAGCAGTTCTTC. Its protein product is CASSESTGTSNEQFF.

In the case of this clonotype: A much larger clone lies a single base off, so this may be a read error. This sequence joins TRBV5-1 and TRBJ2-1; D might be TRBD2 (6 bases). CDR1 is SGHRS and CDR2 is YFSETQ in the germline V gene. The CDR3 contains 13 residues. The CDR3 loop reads CASTRSGHNEQLF. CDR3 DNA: TGCGCCAGCACCCGTAGCGGACACAATGAGCAGCTCTTC.

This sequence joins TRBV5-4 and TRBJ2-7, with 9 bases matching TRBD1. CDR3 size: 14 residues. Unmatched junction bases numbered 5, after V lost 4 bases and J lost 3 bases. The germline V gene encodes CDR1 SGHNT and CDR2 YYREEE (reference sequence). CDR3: CASSLQTGGYEQYF. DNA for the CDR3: TGTGCCAGCAGCCTACAGACAGGGGGCTACGAGCAGTACTTC.

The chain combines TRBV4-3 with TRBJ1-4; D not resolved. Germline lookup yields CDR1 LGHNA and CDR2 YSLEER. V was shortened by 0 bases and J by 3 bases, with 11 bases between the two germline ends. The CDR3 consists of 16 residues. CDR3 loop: CASSQDARAPNEKLFF. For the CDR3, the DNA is TGCGCCAGCAGCCAAGATGCGCGGGCCCCTAATGAAAAACTGTTTTTT.

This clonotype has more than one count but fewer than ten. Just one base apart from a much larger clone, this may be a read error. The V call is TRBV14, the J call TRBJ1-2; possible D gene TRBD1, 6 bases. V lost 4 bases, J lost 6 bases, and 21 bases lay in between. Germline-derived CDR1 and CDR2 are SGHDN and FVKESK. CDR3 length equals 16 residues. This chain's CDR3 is CASSPVGIEGDNGYTF. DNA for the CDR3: TGTGCCAGCAGCCCAGTGGGAATTGAGGGGGACAATGGCTACACCTTC.

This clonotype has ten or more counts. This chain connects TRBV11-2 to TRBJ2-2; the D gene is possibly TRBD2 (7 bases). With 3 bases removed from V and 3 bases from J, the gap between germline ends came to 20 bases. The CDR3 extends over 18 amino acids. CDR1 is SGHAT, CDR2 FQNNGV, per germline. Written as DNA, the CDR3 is TGTGCCAGCAGCTTCATAAGGGGGGGGCTGGTGGACACCGGGGAGCTGTTTTTT. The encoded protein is CASSFIRGGLVDTGELFF.

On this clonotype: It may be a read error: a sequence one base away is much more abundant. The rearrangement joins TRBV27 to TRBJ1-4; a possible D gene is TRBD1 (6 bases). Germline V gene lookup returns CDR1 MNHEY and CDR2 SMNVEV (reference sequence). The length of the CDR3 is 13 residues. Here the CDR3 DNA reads TGTGCCAGCAGTTTATCAGGGGGAGGAAAACTGCTTTTT. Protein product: CASSLSGGGKLLF. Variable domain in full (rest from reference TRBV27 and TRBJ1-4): EAQVTQNPRYLITVTGKKLTVTCSQNMNHEYMSWYRQDPGLGLRQIYYSMNVEVTDKGDVPEGYKVSRKEKRNFPLILESPSPNQTSLYFCASSLSGGGKLLFGSGTQLSVL.

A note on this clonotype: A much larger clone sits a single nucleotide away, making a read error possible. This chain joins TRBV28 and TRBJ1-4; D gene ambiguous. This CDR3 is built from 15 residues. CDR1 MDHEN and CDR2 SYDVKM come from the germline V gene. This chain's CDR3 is CASSLSGSLNERLFF. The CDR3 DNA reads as TGTGCCAGCAGTTTATCGGGCAGTCTTAATGAAAGACTGTTTTTT.

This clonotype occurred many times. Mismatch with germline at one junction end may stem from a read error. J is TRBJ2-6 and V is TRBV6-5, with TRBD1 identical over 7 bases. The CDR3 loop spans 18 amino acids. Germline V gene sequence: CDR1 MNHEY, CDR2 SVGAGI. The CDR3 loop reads CASSHSGQTFSGANVLTF. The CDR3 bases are TGTGCCAGCAGTCACTCGGGACAGACTTTCTCTGGGGCCAACGTCCTGACTTTC.

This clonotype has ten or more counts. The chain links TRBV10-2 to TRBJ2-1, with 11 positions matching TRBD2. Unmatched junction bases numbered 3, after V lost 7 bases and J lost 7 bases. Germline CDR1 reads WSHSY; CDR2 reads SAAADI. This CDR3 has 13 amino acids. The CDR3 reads CASTPSGRNEQFF. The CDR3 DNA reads TGCGCCAGCACCCCTAGCGGGAGGAATGAGCAGTTCTTC.

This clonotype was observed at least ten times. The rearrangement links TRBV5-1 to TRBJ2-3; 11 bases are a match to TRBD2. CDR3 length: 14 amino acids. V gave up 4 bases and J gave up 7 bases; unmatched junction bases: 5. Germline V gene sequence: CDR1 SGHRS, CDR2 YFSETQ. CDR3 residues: CASSGSGGAYTQYF. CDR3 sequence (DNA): TGCGCCAGCAGCGGTAGCGGGGGGGCATATACGCAGTATTTT.

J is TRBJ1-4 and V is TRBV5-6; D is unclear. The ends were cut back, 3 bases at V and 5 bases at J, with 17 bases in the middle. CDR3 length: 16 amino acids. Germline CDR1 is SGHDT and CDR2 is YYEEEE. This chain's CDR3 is CASSSDAAPLNEKLFF. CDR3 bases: TGTGCCAGCAGCTCGGATGCAGCCCCGCTAAATGAAAAACTGTTTTTT.

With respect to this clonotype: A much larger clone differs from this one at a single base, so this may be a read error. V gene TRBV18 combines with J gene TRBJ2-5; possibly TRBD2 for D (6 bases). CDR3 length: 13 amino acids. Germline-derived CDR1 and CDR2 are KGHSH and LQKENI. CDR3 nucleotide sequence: TGTGTCAGCTCCAGCGGGCGGAAAGAGACCCAGTACTTC. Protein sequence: CVSSSGRKETQYF.

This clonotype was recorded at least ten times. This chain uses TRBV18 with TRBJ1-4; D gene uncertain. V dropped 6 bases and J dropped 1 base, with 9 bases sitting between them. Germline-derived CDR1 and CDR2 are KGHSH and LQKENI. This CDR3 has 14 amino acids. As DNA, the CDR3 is TGTGCCAGCTCTCAAGTCGGAACTAATGAAAAACTGTTTTTT. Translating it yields CASSQVGTNEKLFF.

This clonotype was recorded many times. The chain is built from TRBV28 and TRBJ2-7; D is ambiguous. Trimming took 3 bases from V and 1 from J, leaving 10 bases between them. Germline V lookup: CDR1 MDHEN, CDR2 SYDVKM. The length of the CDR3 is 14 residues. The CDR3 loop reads CASSFFGQSYEQYF. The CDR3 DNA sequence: TGTGCCAGCAGTTTCTTCGGTCAGTCCTACGAGCAGTACTTC.

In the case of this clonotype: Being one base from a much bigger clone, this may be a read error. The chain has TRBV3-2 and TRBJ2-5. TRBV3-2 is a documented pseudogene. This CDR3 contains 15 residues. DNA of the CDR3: TGTGCCAGCAGCCAAACAAATCTGGACGGTCCGACCCAGTACTTC. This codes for CASSQTNLDGPTQYF.

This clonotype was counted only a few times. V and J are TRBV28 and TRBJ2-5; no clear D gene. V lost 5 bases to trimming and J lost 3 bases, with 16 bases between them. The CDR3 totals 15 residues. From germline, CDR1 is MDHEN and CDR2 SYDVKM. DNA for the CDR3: TGTGCCAGCAGTCCAATAGGGATGGCTGAAGAGACCCAGTACTTC. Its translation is CASSPIGMAEETQYF.

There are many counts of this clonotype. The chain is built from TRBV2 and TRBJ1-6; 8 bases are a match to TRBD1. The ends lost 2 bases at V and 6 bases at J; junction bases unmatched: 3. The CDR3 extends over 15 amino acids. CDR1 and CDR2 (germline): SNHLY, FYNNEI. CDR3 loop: CASSERQGINSPLHF. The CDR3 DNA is TGTGCCAGCAGTGAAAGACAGGGGATTAATTCACCCCTCCACTTT.

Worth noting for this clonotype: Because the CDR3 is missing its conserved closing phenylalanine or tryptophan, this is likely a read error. The CDR3 loop reads CASQGRFGGDYNEQFS. In nucleotides, the CDR3 is TGTGCCAGCCAGGGCCGGTTTGGGGGGGACTACAATGAGCAGTTCTCC. This rearrangement joins TRBV19 to TRBJ2-1; 7 bases are shared with TRBD2. The CDR3 is 16 residues long. CDR1 and CDR2 from the germline V gene are LNHDA and SQIVND (reference sequence). The junction had 14 bases not matched to a gene; V was cut back by 9 bases and J by 3 bases.